This section outlines one T cell receptor (beta chain) sequence together with its context. Its antigen remains unidentified. This entry is derived from a study of blood T cells in healthy people across ages. Study-wide results and caveats: A greater number of naive CD4+ cells and higher diversity distinguished long-lived donors from aged donors.

The sample providers were healthy Caucasian people from Russia, aged roughly 6 to 95. Each individual donor underwent a draw of approximately 10 milliliters of peripheral blood. The V gene's germline CDR1 is LGHNA and CDR2 YNFKEQ. Trimming removed 1 base at V and 0 bases at J, with 12 bases between. This CDR3 contains 16 residues. It was with a sample-barcoded 5' primer and a J-beta primer mix that a second PCR of roughly 7 to 12 cycles was run. TCRdb passed the 5' RACE reads through MiXCR, listing each CDR3 protein once. The sample holds about 640,000 distinct CDR3 sequences; about 54% are singletons and the top ten take roughly 34%.

The source of this sequence is a man aged 55 to 70 in good health. The chain recombines TRBV4-2 with TRBJ1-1, with a weak D call TRBD1 (6 bases). Sequenced: blood. The CDR3 is CASSQAPDRMNTEAFF. The CDR3 DNA is TGTGCCAGCAGCCAAGCCCCGGACAGAATGAACACTGAAGCTTTCTTT.